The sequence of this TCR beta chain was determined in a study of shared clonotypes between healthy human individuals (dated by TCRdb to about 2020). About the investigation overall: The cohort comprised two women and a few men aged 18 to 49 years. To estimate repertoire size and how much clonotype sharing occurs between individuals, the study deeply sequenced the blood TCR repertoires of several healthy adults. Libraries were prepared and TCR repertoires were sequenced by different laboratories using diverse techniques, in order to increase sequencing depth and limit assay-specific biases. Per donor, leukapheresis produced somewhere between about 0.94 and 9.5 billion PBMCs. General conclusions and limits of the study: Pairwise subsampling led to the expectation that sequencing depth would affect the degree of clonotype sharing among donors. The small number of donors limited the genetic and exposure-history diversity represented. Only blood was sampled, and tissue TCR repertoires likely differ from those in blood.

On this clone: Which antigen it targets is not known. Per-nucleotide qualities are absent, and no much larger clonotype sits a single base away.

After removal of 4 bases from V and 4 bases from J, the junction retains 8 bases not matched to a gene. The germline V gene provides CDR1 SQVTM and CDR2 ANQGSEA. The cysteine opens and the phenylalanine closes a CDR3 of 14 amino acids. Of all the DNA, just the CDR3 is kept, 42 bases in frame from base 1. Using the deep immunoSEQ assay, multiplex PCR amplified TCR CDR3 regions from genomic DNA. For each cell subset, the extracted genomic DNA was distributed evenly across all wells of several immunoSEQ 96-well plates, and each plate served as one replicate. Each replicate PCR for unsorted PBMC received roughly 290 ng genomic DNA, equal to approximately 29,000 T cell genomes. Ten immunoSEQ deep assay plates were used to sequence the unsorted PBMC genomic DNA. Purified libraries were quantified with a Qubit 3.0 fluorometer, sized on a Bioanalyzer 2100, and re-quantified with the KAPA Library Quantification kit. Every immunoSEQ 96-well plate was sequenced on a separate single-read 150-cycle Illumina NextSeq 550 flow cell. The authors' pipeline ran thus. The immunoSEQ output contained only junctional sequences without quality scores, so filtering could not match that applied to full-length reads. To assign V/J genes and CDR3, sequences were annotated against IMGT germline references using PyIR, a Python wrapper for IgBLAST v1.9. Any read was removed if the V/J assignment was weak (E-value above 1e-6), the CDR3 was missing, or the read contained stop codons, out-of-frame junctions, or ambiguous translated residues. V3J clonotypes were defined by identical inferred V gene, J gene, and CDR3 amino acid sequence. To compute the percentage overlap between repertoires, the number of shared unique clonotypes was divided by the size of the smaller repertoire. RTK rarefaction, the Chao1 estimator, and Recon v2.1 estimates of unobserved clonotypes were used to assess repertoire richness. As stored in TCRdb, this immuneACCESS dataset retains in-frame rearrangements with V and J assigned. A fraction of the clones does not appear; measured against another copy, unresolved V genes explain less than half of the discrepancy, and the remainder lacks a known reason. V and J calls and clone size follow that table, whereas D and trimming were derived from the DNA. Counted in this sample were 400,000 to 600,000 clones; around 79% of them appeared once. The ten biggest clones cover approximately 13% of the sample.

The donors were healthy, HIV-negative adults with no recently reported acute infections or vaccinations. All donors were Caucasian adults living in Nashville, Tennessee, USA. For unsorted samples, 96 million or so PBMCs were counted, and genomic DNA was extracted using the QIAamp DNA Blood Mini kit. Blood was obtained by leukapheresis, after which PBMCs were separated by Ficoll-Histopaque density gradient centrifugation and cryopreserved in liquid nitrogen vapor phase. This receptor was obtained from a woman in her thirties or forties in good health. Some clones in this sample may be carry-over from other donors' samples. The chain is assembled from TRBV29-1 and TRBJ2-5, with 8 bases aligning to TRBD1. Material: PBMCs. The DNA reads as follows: TGCAGCGTTGCTCGGACAGGGAGTAGAGAGACCCAGTACTTC. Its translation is CSVARTGSRETQYF.